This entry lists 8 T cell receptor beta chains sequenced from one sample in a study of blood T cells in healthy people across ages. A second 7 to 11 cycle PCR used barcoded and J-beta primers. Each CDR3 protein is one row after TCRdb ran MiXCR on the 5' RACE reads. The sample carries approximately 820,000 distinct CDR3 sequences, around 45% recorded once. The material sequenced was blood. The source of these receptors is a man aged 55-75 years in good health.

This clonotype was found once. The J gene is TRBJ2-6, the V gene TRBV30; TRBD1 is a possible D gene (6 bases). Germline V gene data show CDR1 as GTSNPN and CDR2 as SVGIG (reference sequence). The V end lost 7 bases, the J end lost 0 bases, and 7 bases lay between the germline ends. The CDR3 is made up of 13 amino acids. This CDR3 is CASDSSGANVLTF. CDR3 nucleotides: TGTGCCTCGGACAGCTCTGGGGCCAACGTCCTGACTTTC. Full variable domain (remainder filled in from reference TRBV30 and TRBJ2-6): SQTIHQWPATLVQPVGSPLSLECTVEGTSNPNLYWYRQAAGRGLQLLFYSVGIGQISSEVPQNLSASRPQDRQFILSSKKLLLSDSGFYLCASDSSGANVLTFGAGSRLTVL.

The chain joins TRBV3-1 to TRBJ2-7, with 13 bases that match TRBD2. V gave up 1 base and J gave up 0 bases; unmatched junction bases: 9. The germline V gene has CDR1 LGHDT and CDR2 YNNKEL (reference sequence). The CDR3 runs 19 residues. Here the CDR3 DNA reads TGTGCCAGCAGCCAAGTCTTCGGGACTAGCGGGGCACGCTCCTACGAGCAGTACTTC. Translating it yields CASSQVFGTSGARSYEQYF.

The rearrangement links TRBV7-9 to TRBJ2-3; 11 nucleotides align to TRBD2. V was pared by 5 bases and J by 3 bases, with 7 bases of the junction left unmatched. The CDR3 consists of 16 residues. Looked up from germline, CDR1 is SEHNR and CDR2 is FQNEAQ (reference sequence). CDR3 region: CASSILLAGGTDTQYF. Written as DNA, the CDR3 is TGTGCCAGCAGCATCTTGCTAGCGGGGGGAACAGATACGCAGTATTTT.

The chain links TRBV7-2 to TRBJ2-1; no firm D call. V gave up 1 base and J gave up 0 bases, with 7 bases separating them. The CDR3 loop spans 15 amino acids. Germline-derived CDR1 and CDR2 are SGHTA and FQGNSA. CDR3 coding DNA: TGTGCCAGCAGCTTAGACTGGAACTCCTACAATGAGCAGTTCTTC. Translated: CASSLDWNSYNEQFF.

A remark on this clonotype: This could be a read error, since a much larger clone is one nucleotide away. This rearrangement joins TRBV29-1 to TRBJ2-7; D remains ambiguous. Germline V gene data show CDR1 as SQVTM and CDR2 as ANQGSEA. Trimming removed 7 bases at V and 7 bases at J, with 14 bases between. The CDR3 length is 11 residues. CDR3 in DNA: TGCAGCGCTACCTCCTACAATGAGCAGTACTTC. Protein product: CSATSYNEQYF.

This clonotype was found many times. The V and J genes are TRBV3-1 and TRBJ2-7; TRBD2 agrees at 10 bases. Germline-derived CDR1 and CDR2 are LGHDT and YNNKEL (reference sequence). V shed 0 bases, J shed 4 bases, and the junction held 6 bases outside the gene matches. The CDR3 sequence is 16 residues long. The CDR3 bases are TGTGCCAGCAGCCAAGACTTACTAGCGGGGTATTACGAGCAGTACTTC. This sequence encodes CASSQDLLAGYYEQYF.

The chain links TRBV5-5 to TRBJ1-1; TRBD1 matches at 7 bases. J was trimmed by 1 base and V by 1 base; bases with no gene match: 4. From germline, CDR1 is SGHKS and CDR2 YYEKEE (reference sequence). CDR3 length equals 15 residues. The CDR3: CASSLPGTANTEAFF. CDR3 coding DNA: TGTGCCAGCAGCTTGCCAGGGACAGCGAACACTGAAGCTTTCTTT.

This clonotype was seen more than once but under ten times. The CDR3 bases are TGTGCCAGCAGTTTAGCAGCGCCATATCGTGGCTACACCTTC. It specifies CASSLAAPYRGYTF. V and J are TRBV28 and TRBJ1-2; D is undetermined. This CDR3 has 14 amino acids. Trimming shortened V by 2 bases and J by 7 bases, and 14 bases separated the two germline ends. Germline-derived CDR1 and CDR2 are MDHEN and SYDVKM.